This entry is about one T cell receptor beta chain. The antigen it recognizes is unknown. The sample holds no much larger clone one base away, and base qualities are not on file. The sample originates from a study of T cell responses to AZD1222 COVID-19 vaccine (dated by TCRdb to the early 2020s). In terms of the full investigation: A total of under 250 trial participants underwent TCR sequencing, of whom about 210 had received two doses of AZD1222 and approximately 25 had received two doses of the MenACWY control vaccine. Enrollment into the trials was organized by age into subgroups of 18-55, 56-69 and 70-plus years, and those subgroups contained about 160, 30 and 59 TCR-sequenced participants, respectively.

Broad study findings and their caveats: The whole spike protein was spanned by vaccine-associated CD4 TCRs, and dominant responses were seen in regions 160-218 and 743-854. Conclusions about previously exposed vaccinees are limited, since just six or seven AZD1222 recipients were seropositive for SARS-CoV-2 at baseline. A significant rise in spike-specific TCR breadth and depth was observed after two AZD1222 doses relative to day 0 and relative to MenACWY recipients. Because no day 14 peak-response samples were available, repertoires were characterized only after the peak T cell response. Most participants were white British and females outnumbered males, and the authors suggested that clonal diversity may have been underestimated. In the small 56-69-year group, the increase in depth fell short of significance, most likely because of low power. Reportedly, almost half of the unique spike-specific TCRs recognized epitopes lying outside the regions that are mutated in the B.1.351 and B.1.1.7 variants.

The CDR3 regions of human TCRbeta chains were subjected to immunosequencing. The source study handled its data this way. Repertoire TCRs were matched against a reference library of SARS-CoV-2-specific TCRs generated with the MIRA antigen-specificity platform. Breadth was defined as the fraction of unique TCRs that were SARS-CoV-2-associated. Depth was defined as the fraction of total T cells that were SARS-CoV-2-associated. Using the MIRA data, every spike-specific TCR was mapped to the spike region that the TCR reacted to and assigned to either a CD4 or a CD8 class. Log10-transformed breadth and depth values were compared by one-way ANOVA with Sidak's multiple comparisons tests. TCRdb's version of the immuneACCESS table is confined to in-frame rearrangements and falls short of the full clone set. An unresolved V gene accounts for under half of the shortfall where checked; the remainder is of unknown origin. Clone size and the V and J calls come from that table; the DNA yielded D and trimming. In this sample the table shows 30,000 to 35,000 clones, roughly 74% of which occur a single time. The top ten constitute about 4.7% of the sample.

Explained via the paper, the time point label denotes: about 28 days (+/-7) after the second vaccine dose. AZD1222 recipients whose second dose came at about 4 weeks and those whose second dose came at about 12 weeks were combined into one group, since spike-specific TCR depth and breadth did not differ between the two schedules. Samples from vaccinated people were obtained from the UK trials COV001 and COV002, which included a single-blind randomized controlled phase 2/3 trial of AZD1222 (ChAdOx1 nCoV-19) in healthy adults. For TCRbeta chain sequencing, PBMC samples from trial participants were taken at day 0 and at day 28 after the second dose. Trimming accounts for 4 bases at V and 7 bases at J, while the number of junction bases matched to no gene is 8. The CDR3, cysteine through phenylalanine, is 15 amino acids long. The read is trimmed to its CDR3 DNA, 45 bases read in frame from base 1. CDR1 is given as SNHLY and CDR2 as FYNNEI, both from the germline V gene.

The sequencing here drew on peripheral blood, taken 28 days after the second AZD1222 dose. The chain couples TRBV2 to TRBJ1-5; 9 bases in the middle match TRBD1. The receptor was derived from an adult who received the AZD1222 COVID-19 vaccine. Here the CDR3 is given as CASSVIQGARQPQHF. The sequenced DNA is TGTGCCAGCAGTGTGATACAGGGGGCGCGGCAGCCCCAGCATTTT.